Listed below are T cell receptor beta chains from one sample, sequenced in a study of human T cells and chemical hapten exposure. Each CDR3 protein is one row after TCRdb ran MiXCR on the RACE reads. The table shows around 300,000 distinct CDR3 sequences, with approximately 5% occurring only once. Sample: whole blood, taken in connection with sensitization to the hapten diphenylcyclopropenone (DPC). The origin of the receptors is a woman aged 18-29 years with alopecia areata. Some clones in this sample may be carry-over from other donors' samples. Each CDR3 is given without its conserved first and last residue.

ASSDYRGLSEKLF	TRBV6-2/TRBV6-3	TRBJ1-4
ASSPQRQKQNYGYT	TRBV18	TRBJ1-2
ASSPIYDTQY	TRBV7-2	TRBJ2-3
ASRTRFTDTQY	TRBV2	TRBJ2-3
ASNPPLLQGAYDEQF	TRBV11-2	TRBJ2-1
ASSPYGTDTQY	TRBV7-8	TRBJ2-3
SAIRASYGYT	TRBV29-1	TRBJ1-2
SARGGYEQY	TRBV20-1	TRBJ2-7
ASSQGHRLTNEKLF	TRBV6-5	TRBJ1-4
ATSRDPSGRSSPLH	TRBV15	TRBJ1-6
ASSKILRGVVGDEQF	TRBV21-1	TRBJ2-1
ASSPRPGGSNQPQH	TRBV7-2	TRBJ1-5
ASSFAWGEVYGYT	TRBV7-2	TRBJ1-2
ASSSGTSGGHEQF	TRBV7-8	TRBJ2-1
ASSPEGNSNQPQH	TRBV18	TRBJ1-5
ASRTLPFPGLSTGELF	TRBV28	TRBJ2-2
ASSKGLAGDNEQF	TRBV5-1	TRBJ2-1
ASSVSVGSGYNEQF	TRBV9	TRBJ2-1
SVEDRAQIGYGYT	TRBV29-1	TRBJ1-2
ASSYRSNYGYT	TRBV6-2/TRBV6-3	TRBJ1-2
ASSHLDRGLDIQY	TRBV3-1	TRBJ2-4
ASSLTTGDSPLH	TRBV7-9	TRBJ1-6
ASIGESLNTEAF	TRBV2	TRBJ1-1
ASSQDSSYNEQF	TRBV4-3	TRBJ2-1
ASSQLVSTGELF	TRBV12-3/TRBV12-4	TRBJ2-2
ASSYHPRARTYEQY	TRBV6-2/TRBV6-3	TRBJ2-7
ASSVSGGPPDTQY	TRBV9	TRBJ2-3
ASSSRDGNTEAF	TRBV3-1	TRBJ1-1
ASSSVGHEQY	TRBV6-2/TRBV6-3	TRBJ2-7
ASGLVRDRGLLVPGANVLT	TRBV12-5	TRBJ2-6
ASSQNGQGWGYT	TRBV3-1	TRBJ1-2
ASSLESGTGRLNGYT	TRBV7-2	TRBJ1-2
ASSLGGTGLPLH	TRBV12-3/TRBV12-4	TRBJ1-6
ASSGSWKDNEQF	TRBV2	TRBJ2-1
ASDPALNTEAF	TRBV7-2	TRBJ1-1
GSSRQFGDTEAF	TRBV27	TRBJ1-1
ASSYSRWRGEETQY	TRBV6-5	TRBJ2-5
ASSPRQGINYGYT	TRBV5-4	TRBJ1-2
ASSLEFSGGPYEQY	TRBV28	TRBJ2-7
ASSYSAGGRGYEQY	TRBV6-5	TRBJ2-7
ASSPGGTAPIPTNEKLF	TRBV5-4	TRBJ1-4
SAFPSGGLYQETQY	TRBV20-1	TRBJ2-5
SASEGFNQPQH	TRBV20-1	TRBJ1-5
RVGGSAEAF	TRBV20-1	TRBJ1-1
ASSISRNTEAF	TRBV7-3	TRBJ1-1
ATNQGQIMNTEAF	TRBV6-6	TRBJ1-1
ASSLSGGAGEQY	TRBV28	TRBJ2-7
ASSPGQGPYEQY	TRBV7-2	TRBJ2-7
ASSTQGAQDQPQH	TRBV5-5	TRBJ1-5
ASSDKQGTGELF	TRBV6-2/TRBV6-3	TRBJ2-2